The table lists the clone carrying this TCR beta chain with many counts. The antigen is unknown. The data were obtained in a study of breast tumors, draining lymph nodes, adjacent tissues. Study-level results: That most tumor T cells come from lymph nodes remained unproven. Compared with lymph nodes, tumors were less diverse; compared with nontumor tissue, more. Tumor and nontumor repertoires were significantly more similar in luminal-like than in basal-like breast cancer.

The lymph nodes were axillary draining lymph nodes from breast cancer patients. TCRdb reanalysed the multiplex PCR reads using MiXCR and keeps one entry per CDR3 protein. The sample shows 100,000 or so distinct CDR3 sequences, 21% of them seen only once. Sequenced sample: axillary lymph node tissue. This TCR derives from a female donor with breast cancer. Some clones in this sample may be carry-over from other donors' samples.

DNA of the CDR3: TGTGCCAGCAGTACAGGGGTTGGCAATCAGCCCCAGCATTTT. Translating it yields CASSTGVGNQPQHF. This rearrangement joins TRBV5-6 to TRBJ1-5, with 7 bases aligning to TRBD1. CDR1 and CDR2 from the germline V gene are SGHDT and YYEEEE. V lost 5 bases to trimming and J lost 2 bases; unmatched junction nucleotides: 4. The CDR3 has 14 amino acids.